Listed below are T cell receptor beta chains from one sample, sequenced in a study of T cells after posttransplantation cyclophosphamide. Profiling relied on immunoSEQ multiplex PCR, and the TCRdb table lists in-frame clones only, not all of them. The table has 4,000 to 6,000 clones, 75% to 85% seen once. Sequencing used PBMCs, obtained after allogeneic stem cell transplant with posttransplant cyclophosphamide. The source of these receptors is a male patient aged 50 to 59 who received an allogeneic stem cell transplant from a related donor and was CMV-positive. Some T cells may be transferred from the graft donor. CDR3s include the opening cysteine and the closing phenylalanine or tryptophan. The D gene is left open where the match is weak. A row's size may be missing; if present it is once, few, many or a size class.

>TRBD1|TRBJ1-5|TRBV7-9|.
TGTGCCATAACAGACAGGGGGTCCTATAGCAATCAGCCCCAGCATTTT
CAITDRGSYSNQPQHF
>.|TRBJ1-1|TRBV6-6|.
TGTGCCAGCAGTTACTCCGGGTTAATGAACACTGAAGCTTTCTTT
CASSYSGLMNTEAFF
>TRBD1|TRBJ2-7|TRBV5-1|once
TGCGCCAGCAGCCCTGGGACAGGGCGGGTCGAGCAGTACTTC
CASSPGTGRVEQYF
>.|TRBJ1-2|TRBV5-4|.
TGTGCCAGCAGCTCTAGGGAGGGTCAGGGCGATCGCTACACCTTC
CASSSREGQGDRYTF
>.|TRBJ2-7|TRBV7-8|.
TGTGCCAGCAGCTTAGGACAGCACCCTTCCTACGAGCAGTACTTC
CASSLGQHPSYEQYF
>.|TRBJ1-2|TRBV6-6|.
TGTGCCAGCAGTTACACGCCTCCCGAGGGTGGCTACACCTTC
CASSYTPPEGGYTF
>.|TRBJ2-1|TRBV7-2|.
TGTGCCAGCAGCTCAAAGAGCTCCTACAATGAGCAGTTCTTC
CASSSKSSYNEQFF
>.|TRBJ2-3|TRBV6-5|.
TGTGCCAGCAGTTACTCGAGGTGGGGGCCAGATACGCAGTATTTT
CASSYSRWGPDTQYF
>.|TRBJ1-2|TRBV19|.
TGTGCCAGTAGCCTAGACTCTGGAGAAAACTATGGCTACACCTTC
CASSLDSGENYGYTF
>.|TRBJ1-1|TRBV19|.
TGTGCCAGTAGCCCCAGTCATTTCAACACTGAAGCTTTCTTT
CASSPSHFNTEAFF